Each of the 2 T cell receptor beta chains below was sequenced from the same sample in a study of CD8 T cells in ankylosing spondylitis. TCRdb re-derived calls from the 5' RACE reads in MiXCR, one entry per CDR3 protein. The sample includes 150,000 to 200,000 distinct CDR3 sequences, 15% to 20% of them seen just once. Sequenced input: blood, either unsorted or a sorted T cell fraction (not recorded which). Receptors originate from a male donor aged 5 to 30 with ankylosing spondylitis or in good health (not recorded which).

Many counts were recorded for this clonotype. This sequence joins TRBV29-1 and TRBJ2-5; a weak D match, TRBD2 (5 bases). CDR3 size: 16 residues. The ends were cut back, 4 bases at V and 2 bases at J, with 20 bases in the middle. From germline, CDR1 is SQVTM and CDR2 ANQGSEA. The CDR3 coding sequence is TGCAGCGTTGGAGGGAGCCGATTTGGGTTACAAGAGACCCAGTACTTC. It yields the protein CSVGGSRFGLQETQYF.

The V gene is TRBV20-1, the J gene TRBJ2-1, with TRBD2 matching over 9 bases. This CDR3 is 13 amino acids long. Per germline, CDR1 DFQATT and CDR2 SNEGSKA (reference sequence). Unmatched junction bases numbered 6, after V lost 5 bases and J lost 7 bases. The CDR3, as DNA: TGCAGTGCTTTGCGGGAGGGCCTGAATGAGCAGTTCTTC. Amino acids: CSALREGLNEQFF.